Given below is one T cell receptor (beta chain) in context. Antigen specificity is unknown. Each cDNA got a UMI-containing oligo ligated at its 3' end. An equimolar mix of RC1.1 and RC1.2 primed the beta chain across TRBC1 and TRBC2. One entry per CDR3 protein, called by TCRdb with MiXCR from the UMI-ligation and nested PCR reads. Here the sample spans fewer than 60,000 distinct CDR3 sequences, 11% being singletons. The data derive from a study of quantifying T cell responses using KT2 cells. In the study overall: RNA was reverse transcribed with TCR alpha and beta constant-region primers. The second PCR was a qPCR stopped at a predetermined fluorescence threshold. Overall study results and limits: Detection of KT2 sequences held at the lowest tested level, about one cell per 100,000 PBMC.

This CDR3 has 12 residues. Trimming took off 6 bases at V and 6 bases at J, with 10 bases between the two ends. Germline assignment: CDR1 KGHSH and CDR2 LQKENI. Unfractionated PBMC were spiked with known numbers of KT2 clone cells. KT2 cells were mixed with fixed PBMC numbers at varying ratios. Sequencing input: PBMCs spiked with cells of the T cell clone KT2. This chain links TRBV18 with TRBJ2-3; unclear D gene. The source is a human donor. This CDR3 reads CASSYPDDTQYF. CDR3 coding DNA: TGTGCCAGCTCTTACCCGGACGATACGCAGTATTTT.